A single count supports the clone carrying this T cell receptor (beta chain). Generated by immunoSEQ multiplex PCR, the TCRdb table keeps only in-frame clones and is missing some. Of around 250,000 clones in the sample, over 80% were seen once. The data stem from a study of blood T cell repertoires in COVID-19. Per germline, CDR1 MRHNA and CDR2 SNTAGT. The CDR3 loop spans 14 amino acids. V lost 4 bases and J lost 2, with 8 bases in between. The sample was PBMCs or T cells enriched from blood (not recorded which). The chain carries TRBV6-4 and TRBJ2-2; the D is unclear. The clonotype was recovered from a woman aged 40 to 55 who had been exposed to COVID-19. CDR3 residues: CASSASANTGELFF. CDR3 DNA sequence: TGTGCCAGCAGTGCCTCGGCTAACACCGGGGAGCTGTTTTTT.